The 24 T cell receptor beta chains below all came from one sample that was sequenced in a study of cytotoxic CD8 clonotypes in ibrutinib-treated CLL. Using immunoSEQ multiplex PCR, the repertoire was profiled, and TCRdb retains in-frame clones only, with some absent. The sample records more than 110,000 clones, approximately 80% being singletons. The sample here was PBMCs, taken after 36 months of ibrutinib treatment. All receptors come from a human donor with chronic lymphocytic leukemia.

The rearrangement uses TRBV27 and TRBJ2-1; possible D gene TRBD2, 6 bases. This CDR3 contains 14 residues. V dropped 4 bases and J dropped 0 bases, with 7 bases sitting between them. Germline CDR1 is MNHEY and CDR2 is SMNVEV (reference sequence). DNA for the CDR3: TGTGCCAGCAGTTACGGGAGCTCCTACAATGAGCAGTTCTTC. This encodes CASSYGSSYNEQFF.

The rearrangement links TRBV27 to TRBJ2-7, with no clear D. The V end lost 3 bases, the J end lost 5 bases, and 5 bases lay between the germline ends. This CDR3 has 11 residues. Germline CDR1 MNHEY, CDR2 SMNVEV (reference sequence). CDR3: CASSFGHEQYF. The CDR3 bases are TGTGCCAGCAGTTTCGGCCACGAGCAGTACTTC.

The V gene is TRBV19, the J gene TRBJ1-2; no definite D call. This CDR3 is built from 11 residues. The germline V gene has CDR1 LNHDA and CDR2 SQIVND (reference sequence). With 6 bases removed from V and 7 bases from J, the gap between germline ends came to 9 bases. CDR3 protein: CASSQRVGYTF. The DNA of the CDR3 is TGTGCCAGTAGCCAAAGGGTTGGCTACACCTTC.

The chain links TRBV7-9 to TRBJ2-7; perhaps TRBD2 as D (6 bases). From germline, CDR1 is SEHNR and CDR2 FQNEAQ (reference sequence). V was trimmed by 4 bases and J by 6 bases, leaving 16 bases between them. The CDR3 is 14 amino acids. For the CDR3, the DNA is TGTGCCAGCAGCTCCACGGGACTCAGAGGCGAGCAGTACTTC. This codes for CASSSTGLRGEQYF.

The chain joins TRBV7-7 to TRBJ2-7; TRBD1 matches at 7 bases. Germline V gene data show CDR1 as SSHAT and CDR2 as FNYEAQ (reference sequence). The junction had 6 bases not matched to a gene; V was cut back by 5 bases and J by 5 bases. CDR3 length equals 13 residues. This chain's CDR3 is CASSETGLNEQYF. The CDR3 nucleotides read TGTGCCAGCAGCGAGACAGGGTTAAACGAGCAGTACTTC.

The chain employs TRBV18 and TRBJ1-1, with D tentatively TRBD1 (5 bases). This CDR3 has 14 amino acids. Trimming removed 1 base from V and 1 base from J, with 7 bases in between. Germline lookup yields CDR1 KGHSH and CDR2 LQKENI. The CDR3 region is CASSPLQGNTEAFF. In DNA form, the CDR3 reads TGTGCCAGCTCACCACTTCAGGGGAACACTGAAGCTTTCTTT.

The DNA for the CDR3 is TGTGCCAGCAGCGCTAACAATGAGCAGTTCTTC. Encoded protein: CASSANNEQFF. V and J are TRBV11-1 and TRBJ2-1, with no clear D. The CDR3 extends over 11 amino acids. Trimming removed 5 bases at V and 5 bases at J, with 4 bases between. Germline V gene lookup returns CDR1 SGHAT and CDR2 FQDESV (reference sequence).

This chain links TRBV2 with TRBJ1-1; 7 bases map to TRBD1. Germline assignment: CDR1 SNHLY and CDR2 FYNNEI. This CDR3 has 13 residues. The ends lost 8 bases at V and 1 base at J; junction bases unmatched: 4. The DNA of the CDR3 is TGTGCCAGCGTCAGGGGGGAGAACACTGAAGCTTTCTTT. Translation gives CASVRGENTEAFF.

V gene TRBV19 combines with J gene TRBJ2-3; 9 bases line up with TRBD2. The CDR3 is 16 amino acids. Germline trimming cut 5 bases from V and 5 bases from J; bases unmatched to any gene: 11. CDR1 and CDR2 from the germline V gene are LNHDA and SQIVND (reference sequence). CDR3 loop: CASSLIIAGAQDTQYF. CDR3 DNA: TGTGCCAGTAGTTTGATAATAGCGGGGGCCCAAGATACGCAGTATTTT.

The chain joins TRBV28 to TRBJ1-1, with TRBD1 as a possible D gene (6 bases). Trimming left V 6 bases short and J 1 base short, with 18 bases between. The CDR3 covers 16 residues. Germline CDR1 is MDHEN and CDR2 is SYDVKM. DNA for the CDR3: TGTGCCAGCAGAGGGTTAGGTGTCAGGGGGAACACTGAAGCTTTCTTT. This codes for CASRGLGVRGNTEAFF.

The chain uses TRBV5-1 and TRBJ1-1; D may be TRBD1 (5 bases). The V gene's germline CDR1 is SGHRS and CDR2 YFSETQ. CDR3 length: 16 residues. The V gene lost 0 bases and the J gene lost 0 bases, with 12 bases spanning the gap. This chain's CDR3 is CASSLGGAPMNTEAFF. CDR3 nucleotide sequence: TGCGCCAGCAGCTTGGGAGGGGCGCCTATGAACACTGAAGCTTTCTTT.

This clone was seen a handful of times. The genes are TRBV2 and TRBJ1-5, with D possibly matching TRBD1 (5 bases). CDR3 length: 13 amino acids. The germline V gene has CDR1 SNHLY and CDR2 FYNNEI. Trimming removed 5 bases at V and 4 bases at J, with 9 bases between. The CDR3 sequence is CASSIGANQPQHF. In nucleotides, the CDR3 is TGTGCCAGCAGTATAGGGGCTAATCAGCCCCAGCATTTT.

The rearrangement joins TRBV7-6 to TRBJ2-3, with D unresolved. CDR1 and CDR2 (germline): SGHVS, FNYEAQ. The V and J ends lost 2 bases and 3 bases respectively, with 18 bases between them. The CDR3 has 17 residues. CDR3 in DNA: TGTGCCAGCAGCTTAATACTGTACAATCGAGCGACAGATACGCAGTATTTT. As protein: CASSLILYNRATDTQYF.

The V and J genes are TRBV5-1 and TRBJ2-7; unclear D gene. The V gene's germline CDR1 is SGHRS and CDR2 YFSETQ. CDR3 length: 13 amino acids. V was shortened by 1 base and J by 2 bases, with 7 bases between the two germline ends. The CDR3 loop is CASSLRVPYEQYF. DNA of the CDR3: TGCGCCAGCAGCTTGCGGGTTCCCTACGAGCAGTACTTC.

The rearrangement joins TRBV6-6 to TRBJ2-2; the D call may be TRBD1 or TRBD2 (5 bases each). Germline V lookup: CDR1 MNHNY, CDR2 SVGAGI (reference sequence). Trimming stripped 1 base from V and 2 bases from J, with 11 bases between. CDR3 size: 16 residues. CDR3 coding DNA: TGTGCCAGCAGTTACTTTTCGGGGCATAACACCGGGGAGCTGTTTTTT. Residues: CASSYFSGHNTGELFF.

V is TRBV25-1 and J is TRBJ2-7, with D possibly being TRBD2 (7 bases). The V gene's germline CDR1 is MGHDK and CDR2 SYGVNS. The CDR3 is 14 amino acids. Between the trimmed V and J ends, which lost 4 bases and 7 bases, there was a span of 17 bases. CDR3 amino acids: CASSGEGGPREQYF. For the CDR3, the DNA is TGTGCCAGCAGTGGCGAGGGGGGGCCTCGGGAGCAGTACTTC.

CDR3 nucleotide sequence: TGTGCCAGCTCACCCGGACAGGATCCCACCTATGGCTACACCTTC. Amino acids: CASSPGQDPTYGYTF. The chain uses TRBV18 and TRBJ1-2; TRBD1 matches 7 bases. This CDR3 spans 15 amino acids. The ends lost 3 bases at V and 4 bases at J; junction bases unmatched: 8. Germline assignment: CDR1 KGHSH and CDR2 LQKENI.

V usage is TRBV10-3 and J usage is TRBJ1-2; D gene unclear. Between the trimmed V and J ends, which lost 3 bases and 6 bases, there was a span of 8 bases. The CDR3 loop spans 12 amino acids. The germline V gene encodes CDR1 ENHRY and CDR2 SYGVKD. The CDR3 DNA reads TGTGCCATCAGTGATTTAGTGCATGGCTACACCTTC. As protein: CAISDLVHGYTF.

The V gene is TRBV11-3, the J gene TRBJ2-3; D is perhaps TRBD1 (8 bases). The CDR3 contains 15 residues. Germline loops: CDR1 SGHNT, CDR2 YENEEA. Trimming removed 6 bases from V and 3 bases from J, with 16 bases in between. CDR3 sequence reads: CASSNTGGGTDTQYF. The DNA for the CDR3 is TGTGCCAGCAGTAACACAGGGGGGGGTACAGATACGCAGTATTTT.

This chain uses TRBV15 with TRBJ2-7, with 8 bases fitting TRBD2. The germline CDR1 and CDR2 sequences are LNHNV and YYDKDF (reference sequence). Unmatched junction bases numbered 8, after V lost 0 bases and J lost 7 bases. This CDR3 has 15 amino acids. The CDR3, as DNA: TGTGCCACCAGCAGAGACTTCGCGGGGGGTAGGGAGCAGTACTTC. This translates into CATSRDFAGGREQYF.

In this sample, this clone turned up once. The chain couples TRBV6-5 to TRBJ2-3; no definite D call. V was pared by 2 bases and J by 0 bases, with 9 bases between. In germline, CDR1 is MNHEY, CDR2 SVGAGI. This CDR3 comprises 15 residues. The CDR3 nucleotides read TGTGCCAGCAGTTACGGGCAGGTTAGCACAGATACGCAGTATTTT. Amino acid sequence: CASSYGQVSTDTQYF.

The rearrangement joins TRBV5-5 to TRBJ2-5; TRBD2 aligns across 10 bases. The V and J ends lost 2 bases and 5 bases, in that order; junction bases with no gene match: 6. CDR1 is SGHKS and CDR2 is YYEKEE in the germline V gene (reference sequence). The CDR3 spans 15 residues. CDR3 nucleotide sequence: TGTGCCAGCAGCTTCTTAGCGGGGGGTTCTGAGACCCAGTACTTC. It specifies CASSFLAGGSETQYF.

The genes are TRBV10-3 and TRBJ2-7; D remains ambiguous. Per the germline V gene, CDR1 is ENHRY and CDR2 is SYGVKD. This CDR3 contains 12 residues. With 5 bases removed from V and 0 bases from J, the gap between germline ends came to 5 bases. Here the CDR3 reads CAISPLSYEQYF. CDR3 DNA: TGTGCCATCAGTCCACTCTCCTACGAGCAGTACTTC.

This clone turned up a few times. The V call is TRBV28, the J call TRBJ1-2; D remains unclear. The CDR3 has 14 residues. Trimming took off 3 bases at V and 0 bases at J, with 8 bases between the two ends. Per germline, CDR1 MDHEN and CDR2 SYDVKM. The CDR3 bases are TGTGCCAGCAGTTTTAGCCTCGCTAACTATGGCTACACCTTC. Protein product: CASSFSLANYGYTF.